The 5 T cell receptor beta chains given below trace back to one sample, sequenced in a study of T cells after yellow fever vaccination. In TCRdb, the 5' RACE reads were re-called with MiXCR into one record per CDR3 protein. The profile shows 250,000 or so distinct CDR3 sequences, over 3% of them singletons. This specimen was PBMCs, taken 15 days after the yellow fever booster vaccination. These receptors all come from a man younger than 35 who received the YFV17D yellow fever vaccine.

In this sample, this clonotype turned up many times. The CDR3 sequence is CASARSGQDQPQHF. In nucleotides, the CDR3 is TGTGCCAGCGCCCGCTCAGGGCAGGATCAGCCCCAGCATTTT. The chain carries TRBV18 and TRBJ1-5, with a tentative D call TRBD1 (5 bases). CDR1 KGHSH and CDR2 LQKENI come from the germline V gene. Trimming stripped 8 bases from V and 5 bases from J, with 16 bases between. The CDR3 is 14 residues long.

This clonotype was counted at least ten times. The V gene is TRBV12-5, the J gene TRBJ2-2, with D perhaps TRBD1 or TRBD2 (5 bases each). Germline V gene data show CDR1 as LGHNT and CDR2 as FRNRAP. The CDR3 covers 14 residues. V was cut by 7 bases and J by 3 bases, with 12 bases left in between. CDR3 in DNA: TGTGCTAGTGCTTGGGGGATAGACACCGGGGAGCTGTTTTTT. It encodes CASAWGIDTGELFF.

The table lists this clonotype with many counts. The V gene is TRBV20-1, the J gene TRBJ2-7; 7 bases line up with TRBD1. CDR3 length equals 14 residues. Germline CDR1 DFQATT, CDR2 SNEGSKA (reference sequence). J gave up 3 bases and V 4 bases, and 9 bases lay outside the gene matches. The CDR3 is CSANRGTDFYEQYF. DNA for the CDR3: TGCAGTGCTAACAGGGGTACCGACTTCTACGAGCAGTACTTC.

Ten or more counts support this clonotype. The V and J genes are TRBV7-9 and TRBJ2-6, with D hard to call. The V end lost 4 bases, the J end lost 0 bases, and 16 bases lay between the germline ends. Germline CDR1 reads SEHNR; CDR2 reads FQNEAQ (reference sequence). The CDR3 consists of 18 residues. CDR3 loop: CASSSHVEPYSGANVLTF. For the CDR3, the DNA is TGTGCCAGCAGCTCCCACGTAGAACCATACTCTGGGGCCAACGTCCTGACTTTC.

The chain employs TRBV4-3 and TRBJ2-1; 8 positions match TRBD1. Germline V lookup: CDR1 LGHNA, CDR2 YSLEER. The V and J ends lost 7 bases and 7 bases, in that order; junction bases with no gene match: 15. This CDR3 is 16 amino acids long. CDR3 coding DNA: TGCGCCAGCACCCTACGATGGGCAGGGGGCGGGAATGAGCAGTTCTTC. It yields the protein CASTLRWAGGGNEQFF.